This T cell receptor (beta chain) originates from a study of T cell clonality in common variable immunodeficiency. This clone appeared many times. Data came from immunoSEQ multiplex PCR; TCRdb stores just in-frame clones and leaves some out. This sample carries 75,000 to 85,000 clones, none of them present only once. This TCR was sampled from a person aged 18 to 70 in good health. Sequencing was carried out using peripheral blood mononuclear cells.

The CDR3 sequence: CASSYPRLARATGELFF. The covered CDR3 bases are TGTGCCAGCAGTTATCCCAGACTAGCCCGTGCGACCGGGGAG. The chain employs TRBV6-2 or TRBV6-3 and TRBJ2-2; TRBD2 matches at 7 bases. The read finishes 3 residues shy of the CDR3 end, and the germline J gene is used to complete it. Germline V gene lookup returns CDR1 MNHEY and CDR2 SVGEGT. The CDR3 is 17 amino acids. V trimming: 3 bases; J trimming: 5 bases; junction bases outside the gene matches: 12.